These 27 T cell receptor beta chains originate from one sample sequenced in a study of blood T cell repertoires in COVID-19. Repertoires were generated with immunoSEQ multiplex PCR, while TCRdb's copy carries only in-frame clones and drops some. The sample has 200,000 to 300,000 clones, more than 70% seen once. Input material: PBMCs or T cells enriched from blood (not recorded which). These receptors all stem from a middle-aged woman with acute COVID-19.

In nucleotides, the CDR3 is TGTGCCAGCAGCTTACTAGGGACAGGGTACAATCAGCCCCAGCATTTT. Protein: CASSLLGTGYNQPQHF. This sequence joins TRBV7-2 and TRBJ1-5; 9 bases are a match to TRBD1. Germline lookup yields CDR1 SGHTA and CDR2 FQGNSA. This CDR3 contains 16 residues. Trimming at V came to 2 bases and at J to 3 bases, leaving 5 bases not matched to a gene.

The chain employs TRBV7-2 and TRBJ1-3; no clear D gene. The germline V gene has CDR1 SGHTA and CDR2 FQGNSA. The CDR3 contains 16 residues. The V and J ends lost 1 base and 3 bases respectively, with 13 bases between them. Here the CDR3 reads CASSLDWASRGNTIYF. The DNA of the CDR3 is TGTGCCAGCAGCTTAGATTGGGCTAGCCGTGGAAACACCATATATTTT.

The gene calls are TRBV9 and TRBJ2-7; 12 nucleotides line up with TRBD2. This CDR3 has 14 amino acids. Germline V CDR1 and CDR2: SGDLS, YYNGEE. Trimming took 3 bases from V and 4 from J; bases not matched to a gene: 2. CDR3 residues: CASSETSGGYEQYF. The CDR3, as DNA: TGTGCCAGCAGCGAGACTAGCGGGGGTTACGAGCAGTACTTC.

The V gene is TRBV3-1 (or the pseudogene TRBV3-2), the J gene TRBJ2-3; D perhaps matches TRBD2 (6 bases). The CDR3 sequence is 16 residues long. V lost 2 bases and J 0 bases, leaving 12 bases between the germline ends. Germline V CDR1 and CDR2: LGHDT, YNNKEL (reference sequence). The CDR3 sequence is CASSQWLAISTDTQYF. CDR3 in DNA: TGTGCCAGCAGCCAATGGCTAGCGATTAGCACAGATACGCAGTATTTT.

The rearrangement joins TRBV2 to TRBJ1-2; 10 positions match TRBD1. V lost 7 bases, J lost 7 bases, and 12 bases stayed unmatched. The CDR3 covers 15 residues. Germline V gene sequence: CDR1 SNHLY, CDR2 FYNNEI. The CDR3 nucleotides read TGTGCCAGCACCCCCGACCGGGACAGGGGACGTGGCTACACCTTC. Its protein is CASTPDRDRGRGYTF.

This rearrangement joins TRBV11-3 to TRBJ1-2; possible D gene TRBD1, 6 bases. Germline CDR1 is SGHNT and CDR2 is YENEEA. This CDR3 is built from 14 residues. Trimming took 0 bases from V and 5 from J, leaving 10 bases between them. This CDR3 reads CASSLDRTDYGYTF. The CDR3 nucleotides read TGTGCCAGCAGCTTAGATCGGACAGATTATGGCTACACCTTC.

V and J are TRBV12-3 or TRBV12-4 and TRBJ1-1; possible D gene TRBD1, 6 bases. The V end lost 5 bases, the J end lost 5 bases, and 12 bases lay between the germline ends. There are 13 residues in the CDR3. The CDR3 DNA sequence: TGTGCCAGCAGTAAGGCGGGGGCGACTGAAGCTTTCTTT. Translating it yields CASSKAGATEAFF.

The V and J genes are TRBV5-8 and TRBJ2-7, with 8 bases lining up with TRBD1. V lost 6 bases to trimming and J lost 2 bases; unmatched junction nucleotides: 7. This CDR3 region has 14 residues. Germline lookup yields CDR1 SGHTS and CDR2 YDEGEE. CDR3 sequence reads: CASTRTGKTYEQYF. The CDR3 nucleotides read TGTGCCAGCACCCGGACAGGGAAGACCTACGAGCAGTACTTC.

This chain joins TRBV3-1 (or the pseudogene TRBV3-2) and TRBJ2-2, with 8 bases that match TRBD2. This CDR3 is built from 14 residues. The ends lost 3 bases at V and 8 bases at J; junction bases unmatched: 5. Germline assignment: CDR1 LGHDT and CDR2 YNNKEL (reference sequence). The CDR3 nucleotides read TGTGCCAGCAGCCACCTTAGCGGGACAGGGGAGCTGTTTTTT. This codes for CASSHLSGTGELFF.

V is TRBV11-2 and J is TRBJ2-3; D gene uncertain. The CDR3 is made up of 16 amino acids. Germline assignment: CDR1 SGHAT and CDR2 FQNNGV. V shed 7 bases and J shed 0 bases, with 17 bases lying between them. The CDR3 is CASNLLPSFSTDTQYF. The CDR3 DNA reads as TGTGCCAGCAACCTACTGCCGAGTTTCAGCACAGATACGCAGTATTTT.

The table lists this clone with a few counts. In DNA form, the CDR3 reads TGTGCCAGCAGCTTAGAGGCAGGCTATTACAATCAGCCCCAGCATTTT. Translation gives CASSLEAGYYNQPQHF. The chain joins TRBV11-2 to TRBJ1-5; no clear D gene. Germline values: CDR1 SGHAT, CDR2 FQNNGV. V gave up 0 bases and J gave up 3 bases, with 12 bases separating them. The CDR3 extends over 16 amino acids. The whole variable domain, remainder taken from reference TRBV11-2 and TRBJ1-5, is EAGVAQSPRYKIIEKRQSVAFWCNPISGHATLYWYQQILGQGPKLLIQFQNNGVVDDSQLPKDRFSAERLKGVDSTLKIQPAKLEDSAVYLCASSLEAGYYNQPQHFGDGTRLSIL.

The V and J genes are TRBV24-1 and TRBJ1-2; TRBD1 might be the D (5 bases). The CDR3 is 14 amino acids. From germline, CDR1 is KGHDR and CDR2 SFDVKD. V lost 7 bases and J lost 4, with 15 bases in between. CDR3: CATSEQERSYGYTF. The DNA of the CDR3 is TGTGCCACCAGCGAACAGGAAAGGAGCTATGGCTACACCTTC.

The chain recombines TRBV7-8 with TRBJ2-3, with TRBD1 matching over 7 bases. This CDR3 has 16 amino acids. J was trimmed by 2 bases and V by 5 bases; bases with no gene match: 10. CDR1 and CDR2 from the germline V gene are SGHVS and FQNEAQ. CDR3 region: CASSVRQGFATDTQYF. In DNA form, the CDR3 reads TGTGCCAGCAGCGTAAGACAGGGTTTTGCCACAGATACGCAGTATTTT. Drawing the rest from reference TRBV7-8 and TRBJ2-3, the complete variable domain is GAGVSQSPRYKVAKRGQDVALRCDPISGHVSLFWYQQALGQGPEFLTYFQNEAQLDKSGLPSDRFFAERPEGSVSTLKIQRTQQEDSAVYLCASSVRQGFATDTQYFGPGTRLTVL.

The genes are TRBV7-2 and TRBJ1-5; no clear D. V shed 8 bases and J shed 6 bases, with 17 bases lying between them. Germline loops: CDR1 SGHTA, CDR2 FQGNSA. The CDR3 runs 14 residues. Here the CDR3 reads CASSLGGRGQPQHF. The CDR3 region has the DNA TGTGCCAGCTCCCTTGGAGGGCGAGGTCAGCCCCAGCATTTT.

The chain has TRBV19 and TRBJ2-2; 10 bases align to TRBD2. Trimming cost V 4 bases and J 7 bases; bases outside gene matches: 6. Germline-derived CDR1 and CDR2 are LNHDA and SQIVND (reference sequence). The CDR3 covers 15 residues. The CDR3 DNA is TGTGCCAGTAGTACCCTAGCGGGAGTTGGCGGGGAGCTGTTTTTT. Protein product: CASSTLAGVGGELFF. The full variable domain, in which reference TRBV19 and TRBJ2-2 provide the parts outside the CDR3, is DGGITQSPKYLFRKEGQNVTLSCEQNLNHDAMYWYRQDPGQGLRLIYYSQIVNDFQKGDIAEGYSVSREKKESFPLTVTSAQKNPTAFYLCASSTLAGVGGELFFGEGSRLTVL.

The chain is built from TRBV5-1 and TRBJ2-1; a weak D match, TRBD1 (8 bases). The CDR3 extends over 14 amino acids. Germline CDR1 reads SGHRS; CDR2 reads YFSETQ. Trimming removed 6 bases at V and 7 bases at J, with 17 bases between. This CDR3 reads CASTATGGVNEQFF. CDR3 in DNA: TGCGCCAGCACCGCCACAGGGGGGGTAAATGAGCAGTTCTTC.

V gene TRBV19 combines with J gene TRBJ2-2; TRBD1 might be the D (6 bases). Trimming cost V 0 bases and J 7 bases, with 15 bases left between them. The CDR3 length is 16 residues. Germline CDR1 LNHDA, CDR2 SQIVND (reference sequence). The CDR3 is CASSIDWGLYIGELFF. CDR3 DNA sequence: TGTGCCAGTAGTATAGATTGGGGGCTCTATATCGGGGAGCTGTTTTTT.

V usage is TRBV5-8 and J usage is TRBJ2-1; 11 nucleotides match TRBD2. Germline V gives CDR1 SGHTS, CDR2 YDEGEE. V gave up 0 bases and J gave up 9 bases; unmatched junction bases: 5. The CDR3 contains 15 residues. CDR3 nucleotides: TGTGCCAGCAGCTTGGCACTAGCGGGAGTTGGTGAGCAGTTCTTC. This encodes CASSLALAGVGEQFF.

J is TRBJ2-3 and V is TRBV5-4; D uncertain. Trimming removed 0 bases from V and 3 bases from J, with 8 bases in between. This CDR3 contains 14 residues. In germline, CDR1 is SGHNT, CDR2 YYREEE (reference sequence). DNA for the CDR3: TGTGCCAGCAGCTTGGCCAAGAGGACAGATACGCAGTATTTT. This translates into CASSLAKRTDTQYF.

The chain couples TRBV4-2 to TRBJ1-6; D may be TRBD1 (5 bases). Trimming took off 0 bases at V and 7 bases at J, with 10 bases between the two ends. Looked up from germline, CDR1 is LGHNA and CDR2 is YNFKEQ. CDR3 length: 15 residues. CDR3 sequence (DNA): TGTGCCAGCAGCCAAGAACACGGGGGGAATTCACCCCTCCACTTT. Protein sequence: CASSQEHGGNSPLHF.

V and J are TRBV3-1 (or the pseudogene TRBV3-2) and TRBJ2-2, with no clear D. V was cut by 5 bases and J by 5 bases, with 9 bases left in between. CDR1 and CDR2 from the germline V gene are LGHDT and YNNKEL (reference sequence). This CDR3 contains 13 residues. The CDR3 DNA is TGTGCCAGCAGCACACACAGAACCGGGGAGCTGTTTTTT. This encodes CASSTHRTGELFF.

Here the CDR3 DNA reads TGTGCCAGCAGTCCCGCCGGGCAGGGGCGGACCGGGGAGCTGTTTTTT. It codes for CASSPAGQGRTGELFF. The V gene is TRBV5-6, the J gene TRBJ2-2; maybe TRBD1 (6 bases). Per the germline V gene, CDR1 is SGHDT and CDR2 is YYEEEE. This CDR3 is 16 amino acids long. Trimming removed 5 bases at V and 5 bases at J, with 19 bases between.

CDR3: CASSQDWDRGILFF. The CDR3 DNA reads TGTGCCAGCAGCCAAGATTGGGACAGGGGGATACTGTTTTTT. The genes are TRBV3-1 (or the pseudogene TRBV3-2) and TRBJ1-4; 11 bases fit TRBD1. The CDR3 spans 14 residues. The ends lost 0 bases at V and 13 bases at J; junction bases unmatched: 4. Per germline, CDR1 LGHDT and CDR2 YNNKEL (reference sequence).

The chain has TRBV7-2 and TRBJ2-1; 10 nucleotides agree with TRBD2. This CDR3 has 16 residues. CDR1 and CDR2 (germline): SGHTA, FQGNSA. The V and J ends lost 4 bases and 5 bases, in that order; junction bases with no gene match: 8. DNA for the CDR3: TGTGCCAGCAGCTGGGCTAGCGGGGGATGGAACAATGAGCAGTTCTTC. Residues: CASSWASGGWNNEQFF.

J is TRBJ1-1 and V is TRBV5-6; D unclear. Looked up from germline, CDR1 is SGHDT and CDR2 is YYEEEE. Between the trimmed V and J ends, which lost 0 bases and 3 bases, there was a span of 6 bases. CDR3 length: 13 amino acids. The CDR3, as DNA: TGTGCCAGCAGCTTGGAACAGTACACTGAAGCTTTCTTT. Protein product: CASSLEQYTEAFF.

The V gene is TRBV2, the J gene TRBJ1-1; the D gene is possibly TRBD1 (5 bases). Germline V CDR1 and CDR2: SNHLY, FYNNEI. The CDR3 extends over 15 amino acids. Trimming left V 6 bases short and J 1 base short, with 15 bases between. The DNA for the CDR3 is TGTGCCAGCAGCGAAAGGGGTCTCCCGAACACTGAAGCTTTCTTT. Translated: CASSERGLPNTEAFF. Full variable domain (outside the CDR3, taken from reference TRBV2 and TRBJ1-1): EPEVTQTPSHQVTQMGQEVILRCVPISNHLYFYWYRQILGQKVEFLVSFYNNEISEKSEIFDDQFSVERPDGSNFTLKIRSTKLEDSAMYFCASSERGLPNTEAFFGQGTRLTVV.

V gene TRBV7-9 combines with J gene TRBJ1-2; D is perhaps TRBD1 (6 bases). The CDR3 is made up of 12 amino acids. Germline values: CDR1 SEHNR, CDR2 FQNEAQ (reference sequence). Trimming removed 5 bases at V and 8 bases at J, with 12 bases between. In DNA form, the CDR3 reads TGTGCCAGCAGCGTAACAGGGTTCGGCTACACCTTC. Translated, it gives CASSVTGFGYTF.